A selection of T cell receptor beta chains follows, all from one sample in a study of T cells in Graves' hyperthyroidism and ophthalmopathy. TCRdb reprocessed the multiplex PCR reads with MiXCR, giving one entry per CDR3 protein. The data show some 690,000 distinct CDR3 sequences, around 16% seen once. The sample taken for sequencing was blood. These TCRs come from a man between 50 and 59 years old with Graves' hyperthyroidism. Each CDR3 is given with its conserved first and last residue. D genes are given only for firm matches. Where a row states a size, it is once, few, many or the class of an expanded clone; other rows omit it.

TRBV18,.,.,TRBJ2-7,CASSPAGAKSYEQYF,TGTGCCAGCTCCCCCGCGGGGGCTAAATCCTACGAGCAGTACTTC
TRBV6-2/TRBV6-3,many,.,TRBJ1-5,CASSSHGRYDGAQHF,TGTGCCAGCAGTTCCCACGGACGGTATGATGGAGCCCAGCATTTT
TRBV28,many,TRBD1,TRBJ2-1,CASSLTGQYNEQFF,TGTGCCAGCAGTTTGACGGGACAGTACAATGAGCAGTTCTTC
TRBV2,many,.,TRBJ2-1,CASSAEKGDNEQFF,TGTGCCAGCAGTGCAGAGAAGGGGGACAATGAGCAGTTCTTC
TRBV19,many,TRBD2,TRBJ2-7,CASSLFSGRAFYEQYF,TGTGCCAGTAGTCTATTCAGCGGGAGGGCCTTCTACGAGCAGTACTTC
TRBV19,.,.,TRBJ2-1,CASSGTKYNEQFF,TGTGCCAGTTCCGGGACGAAGTACAATGAGCAGTTCTTC
TRBV10-3,few,.,TRBJ1-1,CAISVGRDTEAFF,TGTGCCATCAGTGTGGGGAGGGACACTGAAGCTTTCTTT
TRBV20-1,many,.,TRBJ2-7,CSASPFDGGTYEQYF,TGCAGTGCCAGCCCGTTTGACGGGGGAACCTACGAGCAGTACTTC
TRBV3-1,.,.,TRBJ1-5,CASRQAGDQPQHF,TGTGCCAGCAGGCAAGCAGGGGATCAGCCCCAGCATTTT
TRBV18,many,.,TRBJ1-2,CASSPPPGSGYTF,TGTGCCAGCTCACCACCGCCTGGGTCTGGCTACACCTTC
TRBV29-1,.,TRBD1,TRBJ1-4,CSVHSGTGMLSNEKLFF,TGCAGCGTCCATTCGGGGACAGGGATGCTTTCTAATGAAAAACTGTTTTTT